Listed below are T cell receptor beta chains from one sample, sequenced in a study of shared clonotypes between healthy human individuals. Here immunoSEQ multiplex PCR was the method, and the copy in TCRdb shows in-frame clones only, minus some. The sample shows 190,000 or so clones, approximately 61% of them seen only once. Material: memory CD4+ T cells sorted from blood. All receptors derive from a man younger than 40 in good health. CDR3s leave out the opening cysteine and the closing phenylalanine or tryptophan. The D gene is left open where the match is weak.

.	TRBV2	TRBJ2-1	ASSASEQF
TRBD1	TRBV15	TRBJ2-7	ATQPDRGGFYEQY
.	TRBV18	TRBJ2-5	ASSYKHGETQY
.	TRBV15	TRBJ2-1	ATGIAREQF
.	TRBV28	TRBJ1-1	ASSPRGGLPAGEAF
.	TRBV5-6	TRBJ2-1	ASSSWNRMMQF
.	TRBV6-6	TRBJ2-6	ASSYGSPGANVLT
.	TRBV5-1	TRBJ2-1	ASSSGLISYNEQF
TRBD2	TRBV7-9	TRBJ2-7	ASSPQSGGEQY
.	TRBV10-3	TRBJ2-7	AISESGESYEQY
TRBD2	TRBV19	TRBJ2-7	ASSPGGSSYEQY
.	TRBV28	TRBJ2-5	ASSWSRGGETQY
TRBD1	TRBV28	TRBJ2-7	ATEDRGRSEQY
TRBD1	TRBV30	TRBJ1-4	AWSGTGRGEKLF
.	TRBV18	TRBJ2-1	ASSPPSGNEQF
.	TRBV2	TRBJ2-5	ASTQGGETQY
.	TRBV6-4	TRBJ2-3	ASSDGAGSTDTQY
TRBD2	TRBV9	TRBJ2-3	ASSDPRGLAESSTDTQY
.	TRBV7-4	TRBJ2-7	ASSLIGYEQY
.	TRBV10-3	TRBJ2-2	AISDYGVTGELF
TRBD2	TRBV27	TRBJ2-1	ASRLAALGNEQF
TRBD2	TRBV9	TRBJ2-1	ASSSLSGGGNEQF
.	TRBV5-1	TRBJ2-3	ASRRGADGTDTQY
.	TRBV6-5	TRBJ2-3	ASSYAGTQY
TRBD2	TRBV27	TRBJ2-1	ASNLAGAQHYNEQF
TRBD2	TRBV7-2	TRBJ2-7	ASSITSAFSYEQY
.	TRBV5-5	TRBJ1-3	ASSPGFRDPSSGNTIY
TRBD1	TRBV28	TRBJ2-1	ASSLGQGRFSGQF
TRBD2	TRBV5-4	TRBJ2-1	ASSHDPSGAYNEQF
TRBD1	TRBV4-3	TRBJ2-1	ASSQNPTGWDEQF
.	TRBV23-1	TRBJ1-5	ASATVRSVYQPQH
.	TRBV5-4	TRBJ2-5	ASRQVGSLEAQY